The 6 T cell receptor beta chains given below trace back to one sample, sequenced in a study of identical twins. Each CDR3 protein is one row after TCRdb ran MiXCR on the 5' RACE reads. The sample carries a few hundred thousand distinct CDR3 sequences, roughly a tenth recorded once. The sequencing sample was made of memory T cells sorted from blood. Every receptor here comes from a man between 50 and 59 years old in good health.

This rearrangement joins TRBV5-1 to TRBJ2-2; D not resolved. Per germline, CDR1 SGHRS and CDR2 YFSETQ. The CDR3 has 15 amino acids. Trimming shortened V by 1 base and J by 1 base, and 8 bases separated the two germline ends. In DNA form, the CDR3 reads TGCGCCAGCAGCTTGACAGCCAAGAACACCGGGGAGCTGTTTTTT. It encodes CASSLTAKNTGELFF.

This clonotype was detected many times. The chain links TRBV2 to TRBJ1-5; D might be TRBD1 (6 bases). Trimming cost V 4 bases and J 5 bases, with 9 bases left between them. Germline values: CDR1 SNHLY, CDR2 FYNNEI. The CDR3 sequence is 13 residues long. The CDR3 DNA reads TGTGCCAGCAGTGGTGGGACATATCAGCCCCAGCATTTT. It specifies CASSGGTYQPQHF.

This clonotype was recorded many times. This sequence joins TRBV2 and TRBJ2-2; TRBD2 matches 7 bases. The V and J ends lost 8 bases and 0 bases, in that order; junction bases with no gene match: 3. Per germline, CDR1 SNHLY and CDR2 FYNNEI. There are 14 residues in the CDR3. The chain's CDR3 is CASASGTNTGELFF. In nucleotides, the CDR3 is TGTGCCAGCGCTAGCGGCACGAACACCGGGGAGCTGTTTTTT.

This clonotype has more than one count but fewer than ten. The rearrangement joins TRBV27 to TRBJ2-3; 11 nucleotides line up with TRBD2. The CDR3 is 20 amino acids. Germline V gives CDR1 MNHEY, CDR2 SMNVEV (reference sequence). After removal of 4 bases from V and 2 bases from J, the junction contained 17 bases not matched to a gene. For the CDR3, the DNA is TGTGCCAGCAGTTCCTCACTAGCGGGGGACCGAAATAAGAACACAGATACGCAGTATTTT. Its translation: CASSSSLAGDRNKNTDTQYF.

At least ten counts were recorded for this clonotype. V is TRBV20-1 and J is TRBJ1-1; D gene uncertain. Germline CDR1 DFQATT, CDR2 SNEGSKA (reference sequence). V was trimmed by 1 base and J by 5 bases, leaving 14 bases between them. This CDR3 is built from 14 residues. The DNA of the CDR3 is TGCAGTGCTAGAGTTCCAGTTAAATCGACTGAAGCTTTCTTT. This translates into CSARVPVKSTEAFF.

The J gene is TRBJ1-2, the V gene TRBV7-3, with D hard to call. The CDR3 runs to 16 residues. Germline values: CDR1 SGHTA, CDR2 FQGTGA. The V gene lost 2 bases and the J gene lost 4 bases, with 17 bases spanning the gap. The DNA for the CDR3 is TGTGCCAGCAGCTTACACCCCGCTGAACCTGGCTATGGCTACACCTTC. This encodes CASSLHPAEPGYGYTF. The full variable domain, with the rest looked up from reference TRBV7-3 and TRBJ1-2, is GAGVSQTPSNKVTEKGKYVELRCDPISGHTALYWYRQSLGQGPEFLIYFQGTGAADDSGLPNDRFFAVRPEGSVSTLKIQRTERGDSAVYLCASSLHPAEPGYGYTFGSGTRLTVV.